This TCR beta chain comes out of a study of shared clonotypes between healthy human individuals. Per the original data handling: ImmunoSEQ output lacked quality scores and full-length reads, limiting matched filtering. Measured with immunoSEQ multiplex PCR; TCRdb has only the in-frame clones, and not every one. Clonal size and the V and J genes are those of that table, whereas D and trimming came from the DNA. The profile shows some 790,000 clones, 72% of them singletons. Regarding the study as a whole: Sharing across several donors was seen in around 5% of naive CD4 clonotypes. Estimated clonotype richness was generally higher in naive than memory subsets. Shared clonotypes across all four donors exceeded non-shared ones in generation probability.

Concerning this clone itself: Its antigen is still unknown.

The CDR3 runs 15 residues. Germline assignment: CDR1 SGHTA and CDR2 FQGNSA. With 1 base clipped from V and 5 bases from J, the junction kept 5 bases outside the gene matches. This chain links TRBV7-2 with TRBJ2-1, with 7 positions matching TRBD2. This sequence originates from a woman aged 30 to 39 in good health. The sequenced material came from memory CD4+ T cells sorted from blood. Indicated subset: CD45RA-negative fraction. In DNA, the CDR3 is TGTGCCAGCAGCTTAGAACCTAGCGGCAACAATGAGCAGTTCTTC. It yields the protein CASSLEPSGNNEQFF.